This TCR beta chain was retrieved from a study of cytomegalovirus exposure and HLA in healthy donors. In the study overall: The study placed roughly four fifths of its 398 genotyped donors in the Caucasian-associated ancestry cluster. Findings and limits, study-wide: In an earlier analysis, about 87% or about 30%: the productive usage of most TCR beta V segments.

With regard to this clone: The antigen remains undetermined.

PCR primers comprised 60 Vbeta and 13 Jbeta primers. Clones were sequenced by immunoSEQ multiplex PCR, and TCRdb holds only the in-frame ones, with some missing. This table has 250,000 to 350,000 clones, about 80% appearing once. These donors, healthy bone marrow donors, were studied. Donors showed nominal health when sampled, although they likely had unrecorded immune exposures. CDR1 and CDR2 (germline): KGHSH, LQKENI. This CDR3 is 15 amino acids long. Between the trimmed V and J ends, which lost 5 bases and 7 bases, there was a span of 18 bases. The chain employs TRBV18 and TRBJ1-5, with TRBD1 as a possible D gene (5 bases). The sample comprised PBMCs. The clonotype comes from a girl aged 2 to 9 in good health and CMV-seronegative. CDR3 in DNA: TGTGCCAGCTCAACGAAAAGGGGATTAGGACAGCCCCAGCATTTT. Its protein is CASSTKRGLGQPQHF.